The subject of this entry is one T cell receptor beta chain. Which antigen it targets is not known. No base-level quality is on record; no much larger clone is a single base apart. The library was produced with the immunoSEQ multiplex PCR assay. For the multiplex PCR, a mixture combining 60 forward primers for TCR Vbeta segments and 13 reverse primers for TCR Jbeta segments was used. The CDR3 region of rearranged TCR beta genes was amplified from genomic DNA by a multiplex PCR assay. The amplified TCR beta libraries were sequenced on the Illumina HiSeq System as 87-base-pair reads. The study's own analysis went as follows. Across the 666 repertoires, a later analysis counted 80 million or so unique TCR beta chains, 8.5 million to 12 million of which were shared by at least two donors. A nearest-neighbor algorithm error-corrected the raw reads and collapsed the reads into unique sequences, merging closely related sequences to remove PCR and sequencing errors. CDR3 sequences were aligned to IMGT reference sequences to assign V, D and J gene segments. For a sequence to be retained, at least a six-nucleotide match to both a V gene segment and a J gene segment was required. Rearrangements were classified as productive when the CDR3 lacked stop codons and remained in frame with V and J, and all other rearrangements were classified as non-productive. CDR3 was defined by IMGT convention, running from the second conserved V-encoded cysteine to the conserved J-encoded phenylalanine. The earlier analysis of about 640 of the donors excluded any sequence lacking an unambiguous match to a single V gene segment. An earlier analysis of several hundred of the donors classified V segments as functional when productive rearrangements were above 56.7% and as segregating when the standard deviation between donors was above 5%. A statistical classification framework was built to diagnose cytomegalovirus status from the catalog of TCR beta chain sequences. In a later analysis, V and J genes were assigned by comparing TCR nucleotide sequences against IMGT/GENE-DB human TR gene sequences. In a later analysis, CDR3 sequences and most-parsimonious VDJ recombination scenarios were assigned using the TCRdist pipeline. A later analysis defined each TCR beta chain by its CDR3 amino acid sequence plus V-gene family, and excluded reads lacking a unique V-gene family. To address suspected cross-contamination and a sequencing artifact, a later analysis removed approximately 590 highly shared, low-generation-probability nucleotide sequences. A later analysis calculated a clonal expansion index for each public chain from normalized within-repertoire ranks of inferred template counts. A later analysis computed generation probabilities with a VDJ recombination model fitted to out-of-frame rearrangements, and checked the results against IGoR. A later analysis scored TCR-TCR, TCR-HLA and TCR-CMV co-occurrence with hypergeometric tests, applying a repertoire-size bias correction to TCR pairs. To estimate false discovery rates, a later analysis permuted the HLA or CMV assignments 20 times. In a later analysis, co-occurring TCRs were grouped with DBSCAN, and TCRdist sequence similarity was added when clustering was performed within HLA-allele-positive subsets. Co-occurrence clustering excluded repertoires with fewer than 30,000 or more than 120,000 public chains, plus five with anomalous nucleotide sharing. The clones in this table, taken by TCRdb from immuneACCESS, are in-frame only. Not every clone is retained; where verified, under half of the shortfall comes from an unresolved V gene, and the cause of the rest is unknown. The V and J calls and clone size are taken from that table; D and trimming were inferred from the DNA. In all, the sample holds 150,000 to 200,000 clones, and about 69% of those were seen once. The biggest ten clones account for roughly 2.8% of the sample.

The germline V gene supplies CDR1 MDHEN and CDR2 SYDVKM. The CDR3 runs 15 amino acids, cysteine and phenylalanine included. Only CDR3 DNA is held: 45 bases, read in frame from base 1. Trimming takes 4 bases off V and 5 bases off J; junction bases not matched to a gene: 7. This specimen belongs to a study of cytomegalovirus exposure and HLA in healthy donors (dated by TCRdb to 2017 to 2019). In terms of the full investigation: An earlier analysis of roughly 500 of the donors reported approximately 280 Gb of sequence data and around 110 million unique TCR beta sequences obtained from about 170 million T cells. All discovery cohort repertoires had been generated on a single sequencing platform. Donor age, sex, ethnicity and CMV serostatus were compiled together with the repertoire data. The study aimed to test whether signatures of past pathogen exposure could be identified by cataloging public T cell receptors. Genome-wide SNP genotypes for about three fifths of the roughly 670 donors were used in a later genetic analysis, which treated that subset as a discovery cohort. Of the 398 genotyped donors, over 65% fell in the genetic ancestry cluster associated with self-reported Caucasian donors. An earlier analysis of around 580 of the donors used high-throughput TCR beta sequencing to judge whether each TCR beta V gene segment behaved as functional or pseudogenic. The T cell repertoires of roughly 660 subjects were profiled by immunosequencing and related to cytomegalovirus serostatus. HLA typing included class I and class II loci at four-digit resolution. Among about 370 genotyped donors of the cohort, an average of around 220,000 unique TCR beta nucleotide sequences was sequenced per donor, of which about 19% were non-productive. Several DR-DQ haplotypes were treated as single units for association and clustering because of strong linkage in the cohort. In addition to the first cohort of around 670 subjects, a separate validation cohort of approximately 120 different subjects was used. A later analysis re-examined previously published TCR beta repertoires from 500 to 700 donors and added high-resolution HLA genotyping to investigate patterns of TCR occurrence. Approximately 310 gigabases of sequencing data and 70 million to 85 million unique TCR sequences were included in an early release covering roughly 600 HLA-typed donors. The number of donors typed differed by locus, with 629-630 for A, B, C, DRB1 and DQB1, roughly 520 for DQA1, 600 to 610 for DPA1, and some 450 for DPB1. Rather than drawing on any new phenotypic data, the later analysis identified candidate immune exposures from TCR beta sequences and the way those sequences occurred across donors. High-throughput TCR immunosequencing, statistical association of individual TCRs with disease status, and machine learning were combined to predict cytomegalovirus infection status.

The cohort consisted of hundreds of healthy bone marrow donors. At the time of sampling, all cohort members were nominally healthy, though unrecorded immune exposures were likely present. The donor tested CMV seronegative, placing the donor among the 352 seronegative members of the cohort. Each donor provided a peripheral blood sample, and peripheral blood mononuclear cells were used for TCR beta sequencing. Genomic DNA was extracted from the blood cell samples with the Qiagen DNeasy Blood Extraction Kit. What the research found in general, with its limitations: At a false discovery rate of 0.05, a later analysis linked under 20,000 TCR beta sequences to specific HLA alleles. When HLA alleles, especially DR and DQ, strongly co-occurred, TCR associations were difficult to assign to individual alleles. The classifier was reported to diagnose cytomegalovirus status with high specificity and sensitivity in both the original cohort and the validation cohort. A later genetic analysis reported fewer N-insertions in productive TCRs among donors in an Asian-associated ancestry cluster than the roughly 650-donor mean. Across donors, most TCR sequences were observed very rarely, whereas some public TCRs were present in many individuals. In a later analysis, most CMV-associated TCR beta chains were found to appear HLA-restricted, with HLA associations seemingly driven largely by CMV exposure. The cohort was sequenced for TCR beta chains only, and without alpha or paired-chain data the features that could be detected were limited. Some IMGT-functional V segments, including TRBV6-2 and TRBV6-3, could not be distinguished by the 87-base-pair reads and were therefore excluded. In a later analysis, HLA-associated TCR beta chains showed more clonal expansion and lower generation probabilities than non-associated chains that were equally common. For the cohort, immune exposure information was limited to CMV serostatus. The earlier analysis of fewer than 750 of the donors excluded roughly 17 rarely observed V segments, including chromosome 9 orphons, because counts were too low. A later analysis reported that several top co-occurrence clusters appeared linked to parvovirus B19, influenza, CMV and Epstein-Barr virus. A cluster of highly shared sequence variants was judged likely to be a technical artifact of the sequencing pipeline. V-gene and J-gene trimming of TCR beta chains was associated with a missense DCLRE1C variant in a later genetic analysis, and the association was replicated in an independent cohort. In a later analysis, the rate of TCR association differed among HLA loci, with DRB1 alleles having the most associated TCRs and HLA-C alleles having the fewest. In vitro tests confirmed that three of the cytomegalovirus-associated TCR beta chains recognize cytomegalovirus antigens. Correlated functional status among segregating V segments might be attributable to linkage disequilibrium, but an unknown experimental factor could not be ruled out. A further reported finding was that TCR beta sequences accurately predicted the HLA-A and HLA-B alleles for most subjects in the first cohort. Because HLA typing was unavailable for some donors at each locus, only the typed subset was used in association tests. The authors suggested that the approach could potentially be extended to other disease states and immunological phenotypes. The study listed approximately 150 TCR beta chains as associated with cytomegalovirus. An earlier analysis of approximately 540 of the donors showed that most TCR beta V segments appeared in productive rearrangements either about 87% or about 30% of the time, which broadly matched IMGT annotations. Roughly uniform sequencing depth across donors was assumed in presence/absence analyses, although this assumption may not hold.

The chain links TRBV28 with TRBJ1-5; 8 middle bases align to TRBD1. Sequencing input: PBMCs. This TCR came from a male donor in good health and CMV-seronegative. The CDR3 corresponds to CASSYPGQVYQPQHF. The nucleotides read TGTGCCAGCAGTTACCCGGGACAGGTCTATCAGCCCCAGCATTTT.